This entry is about one TCR beta chain. Its antigen remains unidentified. The same CDR3 is also encoded by other DNA sequences in this sample. Sample treatment: around 19 received Ad26.COV2.S at low or high dose, single or two shots; about 5 received placebo; per-sample allocation not given. Collection of the samples took place on day 63 after the first injection of vaccine or placebo. This CDR3 region has 15 residues. After removal of 1 base from V and 4 bases from J, the junction contained 4 bases not matched to a gene. Germline assignment: CDR1 SGHAT and CDR2 FQNNGV. This sample stems from a study of Ad26.COV2.S vaccination and SARS-CoV-2 variants. Study findings and constraints: The TCR breadth and depth analyses may have produced an underestimate of total T cell responses.

Measured with immunoSEQ multiplex PCR; TCRdb has only the in-frame clones, and not every one. Altogether 400,000 or so clones are present, about nine tenths being singletons, with the ten largest covering around 3.4%. The material sequenced was peripheral blood, taken in a trial of Ad26.COV2.S vaccine versus placebo. This clonotype was obtained from a person between 18 and 65 years old who received the Ad26.COV2.S COVID-19 vaccine or a placebo. The genes are TRBV11-2 and TRBJ2-1; TRBD2 agrees at 7 bases. For the CDR3, the DNA is TGTGCCAGCAGCTTAGGGGGGGGACCTTACAATGAGCAGTTCTTC. Translation: CASSLGGGPYNEQFF.